This T cell receptor (beta chain) is drawn from a study of blood T cell repertoires in COVID-19. Study as a whole: Some COVID-19 samples were acute and others convalescent; all came from the United States, Italy and Spain. Nucleic acid was either cDNA or gDNA, and it came from T cells, B-cell-depleted T cells, or PBMCs.

Trimming took 2 bases from V and 1 from J, leaving 6 bases between them. Germline V gene data show CDR1 as GTSNPN and CDR2 as SVGIG (reference sequence). This CDR3 contains 13 residues. How the authors handled the data: The authors estimated nucleated cell counts from reference gene primer amplification. The repertoire was sequenced with immunoSEQ multiplex PCR; TCRdb's copy has only in-frame clones and lacks some. The V and J calls and the clone size are those of that table, but D and trimming were determined from the DNA. Counted here are 65,000 to 90,000 clones, around 88% occurring once; the ten biggest clones make up approximately 8.3%.

This TCR was recovered from a man aged 25-45 years with acute or convalescent COVID-19. The J gene is TRBJ1-5, the V gene TRBV30; TRBD1 might be the D (6 bases). The material sequenced was peripheral blood. CDR3 nucleotides: TGTGCCTGGAGTAGGGGGAGCAATCAGCCCCAGCATTTT. Its protein is CAWSRGSNQPQHF.